The rows below give T cell receptor beta chains drawn from one sample of a study of early T cells in non-severe SARS-CoV-2 infection. TCRdb processed the 5' RACE reads anew with MiXCR; each CDR3 protein has one entry. The table has tens of thousands of distinct CDR3 sequences, around 7% seen once. What was sequenced was whole blood. Receptors originate from an adult who was a healthcare worker with PCR-confirmed SARS-CoV-2 infection or an uninfected control (not recorded which). Both conserved end residues are part of each CDR3. A D gene is named only where the DNA matches it firmly. A row's size may be missing; if present it is once, few, many or a size class.

clone_size	j_call	d_call	v_call	cdr3_nt	cdr3_aa
few	TRBJ2-1	TRBD2	TRBV4-2	TGTGCCAGCAGCCAGCCGGCGGCTAGCGGGATCAATGAGCAGTTCTTC	CASSQPAASGINEQFF
.	TRBJ1-2	.	TRBV4-2	TGTGCCAGCAGCCAAGGAGGTAATGGCTACACCTTC	CASSQGGNGYTF
many	TRBJ1-5	.	TRBV10-2	TGCGCCAGCAGTGACAGGGGAGATAATAATCAGCCCCAGCATTTT	CASSDRGDNNQPQHF
medium-sized	TRBJ1-5	.	TRBV20-1	TGCAGTGCTAGAGTGGGTGTCCAGCCCCAGCATTTT	CSARVGVQPQHF
many	TRBJ1-1	.	TRBV28	TGTGCCAGCAGTTTCACAGTCAGATGGGGGCTCACTGAAGCTTTCTTT	CASSFTVRWGLTEAFF
medium-sized	TRBJ1-2	TRBD1	TRBV13	TGTGCCAGCAGCCTCCGGACAGGAGCCTTCTCCTATGGCTACACCTTC	CASSLRTGAFSYGYTF
many	TRBJ2-7	.	TRBV5-6	TGTGCCAGCAGCAAGTCAGGGGGGGTGCGAGAGCAGTACTTC	CASSKSGGVREQYF
many	TRBJ2-7	TRBD1	TRBV4-2	TGTGCCAGCAGCCAAGATAGCCCCTCGGGGACAGGTGGAAACCTCTACGAGGAGCAGTACTTC	CASSQDSPSGTGGNLYEEQYF
few	TRBJ2-3	TRBD2	TRBV28	TGTGCCAGCACCTCTGGAGGACTAGCAGCCACCACAGATACGCAGTATTTT	CASTSGGLAATTDTQYF
many	TRBJ1-3	.	TRBV5-5	TGTGCCAGCAGCTTGGGGCACTTCAGCTCTGGAAACACCATATATTTT	CASSLGHFSSGNTIYF
many	TRBJ1-1	.	TRBV18	TGTGCCAGCTCACCACGTAAAGGGACGAACACTGAAGCTTTCTTT	CASSPRKGTNTEAFF
many	TRBJ2-1	.	TRBV7-2	TGTGCCAGCAGCTCAATCCCGGGTGAGCAGTTCTTC	CASSSIPGEQFF
many	TRBJ2-2	TRBD1	TRBV29-1	TGCAGCGTCCGACAGGGCGAGGAGGACGGGGAGCTGTTTTTT	CSVRQGEEDGELFF
many	TRBJ1-1	.	TRBV3-1	TGTGCCAGCAGCCTCTTGGGTCAGCGAACAAACACTGAAGCTTTCTTT	CASSLLGQRTNTEAFF
many	TRBJ2-7	TRBD2	TRBV20-1	TGCAGTGCATCGTTAGCGGGACCCTCCTACGAGCAGTACTTC	CSASLAGPSYEQYF
many	TRBJ2-3	.	TRBV5-1	TGCGCCAGCAGCATAAGCACAGATACGCAGTATTTT	CASSISTDTQYF
many	TRBJ1-4	.	TRBV28	TGTGCCAGCAGTTTACTGGGGGATGCCGCAACTAATGAAAAACTGTTTTTT	CASSLLGDAATNEKLFF
many	TRBJ1-1	.	TRBV28	TGTGCCAGCAGCCGCCCCAGGGGAAGGGCTGAAGCTTTCTTT	CASSRPRGRAEAFF
many	TRBJ2-6	TRBD1	TRBV6-5	TGTGCCACTTCCTCGGGACAGTCCGTCTCTGGGGCCAACGTCCTGACTTTC	CATSSGQSVSGANVLTF
few	TRBJ2-3	.	TRBV20-1	TGCAGTGCTAGAGATCTACTCCCAGGGACAGATACGCAGTATTTT	CSARDLLPGTDTQYF
many	TRBJ1-5	.	TRBV30	TGTGCCTGGAGTGGACAGAGAAATCAGCCCCAGCATTTT	CAWSGQRNQPQHF
few	TRBJ1-1	.	TRBV27	TGTGCCAGCAGTGGGGGACGGAACGGGAACACTGAAGCTTTCTTT	CASSGGRNGNTEAFF
many	TRBJ2-7	.	TRBV29-1	TGCAGCGTTGTACTGACACCTCCTAGAAACGAGCAGTACTTC	CSVVLTPPRNEQYF
many	TRBJ1-2	.	TRBV6-2/TRBV6-3	TGTGCCAGCACCCCTACAGTGAACTATGGCTACACCTTC	CASTPTVNYGYTF
.	TRBJ2-7	.	TRBV29-1	TGCAGCGTTCTTACCCGCGAGCAGTACTTC	CSVLTREQYF
many	TRBJ2-1	TRBD2	TRBV27	TGTGCCGCGACTAGCGGGAACAATGAGCAGTTCTTC	CAATSGNNEQFF
.	TRBJ2-3	TRBD2	TRBV2	TGTGCCAGCTCCCTACTAGCGCGCACAGATACGCAGTATTTT	CASSLLARTDTQYF
many	TRBJ2-3	.	TRBV28	TGTGCCAGCAGAGCCCCCGGGACATCTCTCACAGATACGCAGTATTTT	CASRAPGTSLTDTQYF
.	TRBJ2-1	.	TRBV20-1	TGCAGTGCTAGCGAGGCGGGTTTAAGGAATGAGCAGTTCTTC	CSASEAGLRNEQFF
many	TRBJ2-7	TRBD1	TRBV5-6	TGTGCCAGCAGCTTAGGACAGGGGTACTACGAGCAGTACTTC	CASSLGQGYYEQYF